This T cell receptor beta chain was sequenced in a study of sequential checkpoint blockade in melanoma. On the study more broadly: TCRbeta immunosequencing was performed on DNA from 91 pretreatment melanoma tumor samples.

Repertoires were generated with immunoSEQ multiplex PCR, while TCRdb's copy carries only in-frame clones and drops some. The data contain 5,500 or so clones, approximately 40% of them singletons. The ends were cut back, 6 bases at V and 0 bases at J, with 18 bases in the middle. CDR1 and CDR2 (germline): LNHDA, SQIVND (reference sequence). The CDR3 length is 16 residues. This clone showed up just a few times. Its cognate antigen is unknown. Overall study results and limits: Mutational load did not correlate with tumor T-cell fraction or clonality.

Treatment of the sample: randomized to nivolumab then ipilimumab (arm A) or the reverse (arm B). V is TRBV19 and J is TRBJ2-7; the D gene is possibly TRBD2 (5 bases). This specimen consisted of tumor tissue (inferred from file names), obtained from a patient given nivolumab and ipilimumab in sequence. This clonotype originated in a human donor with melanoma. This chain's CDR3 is CASRSLDGKSSYEQYF. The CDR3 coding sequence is TGTGCCAGTAGATCGCTTGACGGGAAAAGCTCCTACGAGCAGTACTTC.